This T cell receptor beta chain is drawn from a study of blood T cell repertoires in COVID-19. Overall study: Acute and convalescent COVID-19 samples came from the United States, Italy and Spain. In each case, the material was cDNA or gDNA derived from T cells, B-cell-depleted T cells, or PBMCs.

A Seattle source enrolled patients during active infection and followed them longitudinally. With regard to this clone: The sample carries other DNA sequences with the same CDR3.

Methods used by the authors: From reference gene primer amplification, estimates of nucleated cell counts were derived. Clones were sequenced by immunoSEQ multiplex PCR, and TCRdb holds only the in-frame ones, with some missing. V, J and clone size are taken as reported in that table, and D and trimming were inferred from the DNA itself. The repertoire holds 300,000 to 350,000 clones, with 88% as singletons. This sequence was found in a woman aged 25 to 39 with COVID-19, enrolled during active disease. The sequenced material came from peripheral blood.

In DNA form, the CDR3 reads TGTGCCAGCAGCTTGCCAGGGGGGACTGAAGCTTTCTTT. This encodes CASSLPGGTEAFF. The chain employs TRBV5-6 and TRBJ1-1, with TRBD1 matching over 7 bases. The CDR3 runs 13 residues. V was clipped by 1 base and J by 5 bases; unmatched bases: 2. The germline CDR1 and CDR2 sequences are SGHDT and YYEEEE.